This TCR beta chain is drawn from a study of cytomegalovirus exposure and HLA in healthy donors. In the PCR, 60 Vbeta and 13 Jbeta primers were used. Sequenced by immunoSEQ multiplex PCR; TCRdb stores in-frame clones only, minus some. The table lists over 85,000 clones, roughly three fifths of them singletons, with about 4.3% in the top ten. Of note for this clone: Additional DNA sequences in this sample encode the identical CDR3.

V shed 6 bases and J 5 bases; nucleotides not matched to a gene: 12. This CDR3 contains 16 residues. CDR1 is SGHRS and CDR2 is YFSETQ in the germline V gene. The gene calls are TRBV5-1 and TRBJ2-2, with 8 bases fitting TRBD2. Source material: PBMCs. The TCR sequence derives from a human donor in good health. Here the CDR3 DNA reads TGCGCCAGCAAACGGAGTACGGCGGGGGGTACCGGGGAGCTGTTTTTT. Translating it yields CASKRSTAGGTGELFF.